Each of the 7 T cell receptor beta chains below was sequenced from the same sample in a study of Graves' ophthalmopathy and Graves' hyperthyroidism. Researchers took RNA transcripts and amplified TCR beta CDR3 regions from them. Scientists carried out first-round RT-PCR using HTBI primers and then a second-round multiplex PCR. TCRdb passed the multiplex PCR reads through MiXCR, listing each CDR3 protein once. The data show almost 400,000 distinct CDR3 sequences, with approximately 16% seen just once and 1.6% held by the top ten. Sequencing was carried out using peripheral blood. The receptors originated from a woman aged 18-29 years with Graves' ophthalmopathy.

This clonotype has ten or more counts. V and J are TRBV6-5 and TRBJ2-7; 7 nucleotides line up with TRBD2. This CDR3 is 16 amino acids long. The junction had 12 bases not matched to a gene; V was cut back by 6 bases and J by 1 base. Germline values: CDR1 MNHEY, CDR2 SVGAGI. CDR3 region: CASSPWGAGPSYEQYF. CDR3 nucleotide sequence: TGTGCCAGCAGCCCCTGGGGAGCGGGACCTTCCTACGAGCAGTACTTC.

This clonotype occurred many times. This chain links TRBV4-2 with TRBJ2-2; TRBD2 aligns across 11 bases. The junction had 10 bases not matched to a gene; V was cut back by 6 bases and J by 4 bases. The CDR3 runs to 17 residues. CDR1 and CDR2 (germline): LGHNA, YNFKEQ. This chain's CDR3 is CASRPGLAAYLTGELFF. The CDR3 DNA follows: TGTGCCAGCAGGCCGGGACTAGCGGCTTACCTCACCGGGGAGCTGTTTTTT.

To note about this clonotype: The junction differs from germline at one of its ends, possibly a read error. V is TRBV7-3 and J is TRBJ2-5; D gene unclear. Germline CDR1 reads SGHTA; CDR2 reads FQGTGA. The CDR3 has 13 residues. In DNA form, the CDR3 reads TGCGCCAGCAGCCCAAATCCTAAAGAGACCCAGTACTTC. Its protein is CASSPNPKETQYF.

This clonotype has a single count. V and J are TRBV6-1 and TRBJ1-1; D is unresolved. The germline V gene encodes CDR1 MNHNS and CDR2 SASEGT. V was cut by 10 bases and J by 3 bases, with 15 bases left in between. CDR3 size: 13 residues. DNA for the CDR3: TGTGCCAACCGGGGAGCTCTTGACACTGAAGCTTTCTTT. This gives the protein CANRGALDTEAFF.

This clonotype was seen many times. The CDR3 loop is CASSPGTGETDTQYF. The CDR3 bases are TGTGCCAGCAGCCCCGGGACAGGGGAGACAGATACGCAGTATTTT. The chain carries TRBV6-2 or TRBV6-3 and TRBJ2-3; the match to TRBD1 covers 10 bases. Germline V gives CDR1 MNHEY, CDR2 SVGEGT. With 6 bases clipped from V and 3 bases from J, the junction kept 6 bases outside the gene matches. The length of the CDR3 is 15 residues.

This clonotype was counted many times. The chain combines TRBV27 with TRBJ1-6; D is unclear. Trimming removed 5 bases at V and 10 bases at J, with 18 bases between. This CDR3 comprises 15 residues. Germline V lookup: CDR1 MNHEY, CDR2 SMNVEV (reference sequence). CDR3 bases: TGTGCCAGCAGTATCACCACCACGGGAGGCTCACCCCTCCACTTT. Protein: CASSITTTGGSPLHF.

On this clonotype itself: Without the conserved terminal phenylalanine or tryptophan, this CDR3 likely stems from a read error. This sequence joins TRBV28 and TRBJ2-5; 10 nucleotides align to TRBD2. CDR1 and CDR2 from the germline V gene are MDHEN and SYDVKM. Trimming removed 5 bases from V and 4 bases from J; junction bases left unmatched: 4. The CDR3 extends over 14 amino acids. The CDR3 bases are TGTGCCAGCAGTAGCGGGAGGGCCGGAGAGACCCAGTACCTC. It translates to CASSSGRAGETQYL.